The 28 T cell receptor beta chains below come from one sample, sequenced in a study of Graves' ophthalmopathy and Graves' hyperthyroidism. Amplifying from RNA transcripts, the study obtained TCR beta CDR3 regions. First-round RT-PCR with HTBI primers preceded a second-round multiplex PCR. TCRdb reanalysed the multiplex PCR reads using MiXCR and keeps one entry per CDR3 protein. Among almost 750,000 distinct CDR3 sequences listed, roughly 40% were seen once. Sequencing used peripheral blood. All receptors derive from an adult man with Graves' ophthalmopathy.

V is TRBV5-1 and J is TRBJ1-3; no reliable D call. This CDR3 contains 15 residues. Trimming took 3 bases from V and 0 from J, leaving 10 bases between them. CDR1 and CDR2 (germline): SGHRS, YFSETQ. CDR3 region: CASSSGPNSGNTIYF. The CDR3 nucleotides read TGCGCCAGCAGCTCGGGCCCTAACTCTGGAAACACCATATATTTT.

Points on this clonotype: A read error is possible here, since a much larger clone lies one base away. This sequence joins TRBV11-1 and TRBJ2-5; D uncertain. The CDR3 is 14 amino acids. V shed 7 bases and J shed 2 bases, with 14 bases lying between them. Per germline, CDR1 SGHAT and CDR2 FQDESV (reference sequence). The DNA of the CDR3 is TGTGCCAGCAACCTAAAGATCAGACAAGAGACCCAGTACTTC. Protein sequence: CASNLKIRQETQYF.

The table lists this clonotype with a few counts. This chain links TRBV7-9 with TRBJ2-2; 8 bases are shared with TRBD1. Germline V lookup: CDR1 SEHNR, CDR2 FQNEAQ (reference sequence). The CDR3 covers 14 residues. V lost 5 bases, J lost 6 bases, and 5 bases stayed unmatched. CDR3 DNA: TGTGCCAGCAGCAAGGACAGGGTCGCCGGGGAGCTGTTTTTT. Its translation: CASSKDRVAGELFF.

The V and J genes are TRBV15 and TRBJ2-1; no definite D call. V was pared by 0 bases and J by 8 bases, with 5 bases between. The CDR3 has 12 amino acids. Germline CDR1 LNHNV, CDR2 YYDKDF (reference sequence). The CDR3 sequence is CATSRDWDEQFF. The CDR3 nucleotides are TGTGCCACCAGCAGAGATTGGGATGAGCAGTTCTTC.

The V call is TRBV10-3, the J call TRBJ1-2, with 7 bases that match TRBD1. Germline V CDR1 and CDR2: ENHRY, SYGVKD. The CDR3 runs to 16 residues. Trimming at V came to 1 base and at J to 3 bases, leaving 8 bases not matched to a gene. The CDR3 DNA reads TGTGCCATCAGTGAGTACGACAGGGCGCAGGACTATGGCTACACCTTC. As protein: CAISEYDRAQDYGYTF.

This clonotype occurred many times. The chain uses TRBV12-3 or TRBV12-4 and TRBJ2-7, with 9 bases identical to TRBD1. Trimming at V came to 3 bases and at J to 2 bases, leaving 2 bases not matched to a gene. The CDR3 extends over 14 amino acids. The CDR3 sequence: CASSFGTGTYEQYF. The CDR3 coding sequence is TGTGCCAGCAGTTTCGGGACAGGGACCTACGAGCAGTACTTC.

This chain joins TRBV6-5 and TRBJ1-6, with TRBD1 matching 9 bases. Germline V gene data show CDR1 as MNHEY and CDR2 as SVGAGI. The CDR3 is 16 amino acids. V lost 2 bases, J lost 7 bases, and 6 bases stayed unmatched. Here the CDR3 reads CASSYGDRATNSPLHF. DNA of the CDR3: TGTGCCAGCAGTTACGGGGACAGGGCAACAAATTCACCCCTCCACTTT.

The rearrangement uses TRBV20-1 and TRBJ2-5; 7 positions match TRBD1. J gave up 6 bases and V 1 base, and 8 bases lay outside the gene matches. The CDR3 sequence is 14 residues long. Germline values: CDR1 DFQATT, CDR2 SNEGSKA (reference sequence). CDR3 in DNA: TGCAGTGCTAGAGGTTCAGGGGGTGGGAAGACCCAGTACTTC. Encoded protein: CSARGSGGGKTQYF.

This clonotype showed up many times. The V and J genes are TRBV9 and TRBJ1-1; the D is unclear. The V gene's germline CDR1 is SGDLS and CDR2 YYNGEE. The V gene lost 8 bases and the J gene lost 0 bases, with 11 bases spanning the gap. The CDR3 sequence is 13 residues long. In DNA, the CDR3 is TGTGCCAGTAGCCGTACATTGAACACTGAAGCTTTCTTT. This translates into CASSRTLNTEAFF.

This clonotype appeared a few times. The CDR3 loop reads CASSRQGAFSGANVLTF. The CDR3 DNA is TGCGCCAGCAGCCGACAGGGGGCCTTCTCTGGGGCCAACGTCCTGACTTTC. This chain joins TRBV5-1 and TRBJ2-6; 10 bases are a match to TRBD1. Germline lookup yields CDR1 SGHRS and CDR2 YFSETQ. The CDR3 spans 17 residues. V was clipped by 4 bases and J by 0 bases; unmatched bases: 4.

In its sample, this clonotype was seen once. CDR3 bases: TGTGCCAGCAGCAGCCAAGATAGTGGGACCCAGTACTTC. This codes for CASSSQDSGTQYF. J is TRBJ2-5 and V is TRBV7-2; D not resolved. Germline values: CDR1 SGHTA, CDR2 FQGNSA. V was trimmed by 5 bases and J by 7 bases, leaving 14 bases between them. The CDR3 length is 13 residues.

This clonotype was observed many times. The chain has TRBV10-3 and TRBJ2-7; the match to TRBD2 covers 10 bases. CDR1 and CDR2 from the germline V gene are ENHRY and SYGVKD. Trimming took 4 bases from V and 0 from J; bases not matched to a gene: 6. CDR3 size: 16 residues. The CDR3 here is CAISGSGGPSSYEQYF. The CDR3 coding sequence is TGTGCCATCAGTGGTAGCGGGGGGCCTTCCTCCTACGAGCAGTACTTC.

This clonotype showed up many times. The genes are TRBV11-2 and TRBJ2-7; D remains unclear. The V and J ends lost 5 bases and 3 bases respectively, with 8 bases between them. Germline CDR1 and CDR2: SGHAT and FQNNGV. This CDR3 is 12 amino acids long. The CDR3 here is CASSQVGYEQYF. The CDR3 bases are TGTGCCAGCAGCCAAGTCGGCTACGAGCAGTACTTC.

This clonotype was seen only a few times. The gene calls are TRBV20-1 and TRBJ1-1; the match to TRBD1 covers 10 bases. This CDR3 contains 14 residues. V dropped 6 bases and J dropped 3; count of bases not matched to a gene: 7. Germline V gene lookup returns CDR1 DFQATT and CDR2 SNEGSKA (reference sequence). CDR3 bases: TGCAGTGCCCGACAGGGGGCGGGGGACACTGAAGCTTTCTTT. Translated: CSARQGAGDTEAFF.

In its sample, this clonotype was seen a few times. The rearrangement links TRBV20-1 to TRBJ1-5, with TRBD1 identical over 10 bases. The V and J ends lost 5 bases and 3 bases, in that order; junction bases with no gene match: 7. Germline CDR1 and CDR2: DFQATT and SNEGSKA (reference sequence). The CDR3 has 15 residues. The CDR3 loop is CSAGRQGALNQPQHF. DNA of the CDR3: TGCAGTGCTGGCCGACAGGGGGCGCTCAATCAGCCCCAGCATTTT.

About this clonotype itself: One junction end does not reproduce the germline sequence, and a read error may be involved. The chain combines TRBV10-3 with TRBJ2-5; weak D call: TRBD2 (5 bases). Germline CDR1 is ENHRY and CDR2 is SYGVKD. The CDR3 runs to 13 residues. CDR3 loop: CAINENSVEIQYF. DNA of the CDR3: TGTGCCATCAATGAGAATAGCGTGGAGATCCAGTACTTC.

There are a few counts of this clonotype. CDR3 sequence: CSARVGGVVETEAFF. CDR3 DNA: TGCAGTGCTCGGGTGGGGGGCGTTGTAGAAACTGAAGCTTTCTTT. V gene TRBV20-1 combines with J gene TRBJ1-1, with a weak D call TRBD1 (6 bases). V was shortened by 5 bases and J by 5 bases, with 21 bases between the two germline ends. This CDR3 region has 15 residues. CDR1 is DFQATT and CDR2 is SNEGSKA in the germline V gene (reference sequence).

This chain connects TRBV6-4 to TRBJ1-2; D is unresolved. The germline V gene encodes CDR1 MRHNA and CDR2 SNTAGT. Trimming stripped 0 bases from V and 5 bases from J, with 19 bases between. CDR3 size: 17 residues. The chain's CDR3 is CASSDSVVPRDSYGYTF. The CDR3 nucleotides read TGTGCCAGCAGTGACTCAGTAGTACCACGCGACTCTTATGGCTACACCTTC.

This clonotype was detected only a few times. The chain uses TRBV13 and TRBJ1-2; D is unresolved. The CDR3 has 14 residues. Germline CDR1 is PRHDT and CDR2 is FYEKMQ (reference sequence). The V gene lost 6 bases and the J gene lost 3 bases, with 14 bases spanning the gap. The CDR3 protein is CASREGQAYYGYTF. In DNA form, the CDR3 reads TGTGCCAGCAGGGAAGGTCAAGCTTACTATGGCTACACCTTC.

This clonotype was seen many times. The chain employs TRBV15 and TRBJ2-7, with unresolved D. Germline V gives CDR1 LNHNV, CDR2 YYDKDF (reference sequence). The CDR3 length is 15 residues. The V end was cut by 3 bases, the J end by 0 bases, with 12 bases between. CDR3 coding DNA: TGTGCCACCAGCAGCTGGGAACAGACCTCCTACGAGCAGTACTTC. Its translation is CATSSWEQTSYEQYF.

This clonotype appeared once. With a much larger clone just one base away, this may be a read error. The chain employs TRBV12-3 or TRBV12-4 and TRBJ1-2; D perhaps matches TRBD1 (5 bases). The CDR3 is 14 amino acids. The CDR3 loop is CASSSSDRYYGCTF. The DNA of the CDR3 is TGTGCCAGCAGTTCGTCCGACAGATACTATGGCTGCACCTTC.

The chain recombines TRBV7-9 with TRBJ1-1; 9 bases align to TRBD1. This CDR3 comprises 17 residues. The germline V gene encodes CDR1 SEHNR and CDR2 FQNEAQ (reference sequence). Trimming cost V 5 bases and J 4 bases; bases outside gene matches: 14. This chain's CDR3 is CASSLITGQGWGTEAFF. In nucleotides, the CDR3 is TGTGCCAGCAGCCTCATAACGGGACAGGGATGGGGCACTGAAGCTTTCTTT. The full variable domain, completed using reference TRBV7-9 and TRBJ1-1, is DTGVSQNPRHKITKRGQNVTFRCDPISEHNRLYWYRQTLGQGPEFLTYFQNEAQLEKSRLLSDRFSAERPKGSFSTLEIQRTEQGDSAMYLCASSLITGQGWGTEAFFGQGTRLTVV.

This clonotype was seen ten or more times. CDR3 nucleotides: TGCAGTGCTAGAGGGGGGACAGGGGATGAAAAACTGTTTTTT. This sequence encodes CSARGGTGDEKLFF. The V call is TRBV20-1, the J call TRBJ1-4, with TRBD1 matching 10 bases. Germline V CDR1 and CDR2: DFQATT, SNEGSKA (reference sequence). The V segment lost 1 base and the J segment 6 bases; nucleotides outside the gene matches: 2. This CDR3 is 14 amino acids long.

This clonotype was counted many times. The chain employs TRBV11-2 and TRBJ1-5; no clear D. Trimming left V 1 base short and J 6 bases short, with 13 bases between. Germline V gene sequence: CDR1 SGHAT, CDR2 FQNNGV. The CDR3 runs to 15 residues. The DNA of the CDR3 is TGTGCCAGCAGCTTAGGGGCCGGGCCAGGTCAGCCCCAGCATTTT. It encodes CASSLGAGPGQPQHF.

This clonotype was detected only a few times. The gene calls are TRBV10-3 and TRBJ1-1; unclear D gene. The V end was cut by 0 bases, the J end by 0 bases, with 11 bases between. Germline V gene lookup returns CDR1 ENHRY and CDR2 SYGVKD. The CDR3 loop spans 16 amino acids. The CDR3 loop is CAISESNQDLNTEAFF. CDR3 sequence (DNA): TGTGCCATCAGTGAGTCGAATCAGGATCTGAACACTGAAGCTTTCTTT.

The genes are TRBV10-3 and TRBJ1-6; 11 bases line up with TRBD1. This CDR3 spans 15 amino acids. The trim removed 4 bases at V and 10 bases at J, leaving 6 bases unmatched. CDR1 and CDR2 from the germline V gene are ENHRY and SYGVKD. The CDR3 sequence: CAISVGGTGGSPLHF. DNA for the CDR3: TGTGCCATCAGTGTTGGAGGGACAGGGGGGTCACCCCTCCACTTT.

The V gene is TRBV11-2, the J gene TRBJ2-7, with 9 bases aligning to TRBD1. With V trimmed by 5 bases and J by 2 bases, 10 bases remained unmatched. Germline V CDR1 and CDR2: SGHAT, FQNNGV. CDR3 length: 16 residues. As DNA, the CDR3 is TGTGCCAGCAGCCTTGACAGGGGGAGGCCGGCCTACGAGCAGTACTTC. Its protein is CASSLDRGRPAYEQYF.

This clonotype showed up many times. This chain links TRBV11-2 with TRBJ1-2, with TRBD1 identical over 10 bases. This CDR3 contains 16 residues. Per germline, CDR1 SGHAT and CDR2 FQNNGV. Trimming at V came to 5 bases and at J to 3 bases, leaving 9 bases not matched to a gene. The CDR3 bases are TGTGCCAGCAGCCACACCGTAGGACAGGGGGACTATGGCTACACCTTC. It translates to CASSHTVGQGDYGYTF.